The rows below give T cell receptor beta chains drawn from one sample of a study of Ad26.COV2.S vaccination and SARS-CoV-2 variants. Generated by immunoSEQ multiplex PCR, the TCRdb table keeps only in-frame clones and is missing some. The sample lists around 450,000 clones; roughly 90% were seen once. The specimen comprised peripheral blood, sampled in a trial of Ad26.COV2.S vaccine versus placebo. These receptor sequences come from a person between 18 and 65 years old who received the Ad26.COV2.S COVID-19 vaccine or a placebo. The CDR3 runs from the conserved cysteine through the conserved F or W.

TRBJ2-5	TRBV6-2/TRBV6-3	CASSTPGQGERMTQYF
TRBJ2-5	TRBV5-1	CASSLAGQGAGETQYF
TRBJ2-1	TRBV7-3	CASSLSWGGNEQFF
TRBJ1-2	TRBV5-1	CASSPGPTKAYGYTF
TRBJ2-6	TRBV5-1	CASSLARFSGANVLTF
TRBJ2-7	TRBV7-9	CASSGMAATSSYEQYF
TRBJ2-2	TRBV4-1	CASSQTQARGNTGELFF
TRBJ2-7	TRBV4-3	CASSHQSPGEASYEQYF
TRBJ2-5	TRBV29-1	CSGGRGDRETQYF
TRBJ1-2	TRBV7-9	CAGVLMTEIYGYTF
TRBJ2-1	TRBV11-2	CASNPTSGGYNEQFF
TRBJ1-3	TRBV9	CASSAGGSPAGNTIYF
TRBJ2-1	TRBV6-2/TRBV6-3	CASSYSLGGGPYNEQFF
TRBJ2-3	TRBV12-1	CASSATSGGITDTQYF
TRBJ2-1	TRBV19	CASSIPYIRGGLNEQFF
TRBJ2-7	TRBV7-2	CASSSVPGGEQYF
TRBJ1-5	TRBV20-1	CSASRGQDNQPQHF
TRBJ2-1	TRBV7-2	CASRPGGSYNEQFF
TRBJ2-7	TRBV6-1	CASSDIGQVNYEQYF
TRBJ1-3	TRBV27	CASSLSPREGNTIYF
TRBJ2-7	TRBV7-2	CASSGPGRGSYEQYF
TRBJ2-7	TRBV5-4	CASSLDAAVGGEQYF
TRBJ1-5	TRBV28	CASSNHQGAGNQPQHF
TRBJ2-7	TRBV21-1	CASTGTGFDEQYF
TRBJ2-2	TRBV19	CASTTGTQWRLNTGELFF
TRBJ2-5	TRBV30	CAWNYQETQYF
TRBJ1-3	TRBV28	CASSPQGADISGNTIYF
TRBJ1-6	TRBV5-6	CASSVTGSSYNSPLHF
TRBJ2-2	TRBV7-2	CASSFLGGATGELFF
TRBJ2-1	TRBV25-1	CATRLAGGSYNEQFF
TRBJ2-7	TRBV5-6	CASSWGLISEQYF
TRBJ2-5	TRBV4-1	CASSQSQLAGYQETQYF
TRBJ2-7	TRBV28	CASSSRLWARGSYEQYF
TRBJ2-2	TRBV30	CAWKIGLRGTGELFF
TRBJ2-5	TRBV2	CASSPTRETQYF
TRBJ2-5	TRBV7-3	CASSWRHGETQYF
TRBJ2-7	TRBV5-5	CASSLGRGPDYEQYF
TRBJ2-4	TRBV7-2	CASSWFAKNIQYF
TRBJ2-5	TRBV24-1	CATSEDREETQYF
TRBJ2-3	TRBV28	CASITGTFDTDTQYF
TRBJ1-1	TRBV5-5	CASSLRSDVNTEAFF
TRBJ1-5	TRBV4-2	CASSQEKESNQPQHF
TRBJ2-1	TRBV5-1	CASSFPRGDEQFF
TRBJ2-7	TRBV30	CASTDSYEQYF
TRBJ2-7	TRBV24-1	CATSDLGQTRYF
TRBJ2-7	TRBV7-9	CASSLAVGVGYEQYF
TRBJ2-1	TRBV7-3	CASSLDGRGRRSEQFF
TRBJ1-1	TRBV25-1	CASSESSTGYTEAFF
TRBJ2-3	TRBV7-7	CASSPLGTGGTDTQYF
TRBJ2-1	TRBV7-9	CASSLGREINEQFF
TRBJ1-3	TRBV5-1	CASSLTGTGNTIYF
TRBJ1-2	TRBV6-4	CASSSEGTGYGYTF